This T cell receptor beta chain was observed in a study of blood T cells in healthy people across ages. Whole-study findings and limits: Estimates based on one million T cells were treated as lower bounds.

PCR was performed a second time for about 7 to 12 cycles using a sample-barcoded 5' primer and a J-beta primer mix. TCRdb analysed the 5' RACE reads with MiXCR anew, one entry per CDR3 protein. The sample contains almost 550,000 distinct CDR3 sequences, around 24% of which appear only once. As to this clonotype: Its matching antigen is unknown.

The data were also submitted as part of a second study, on T cells of mothers and their children.

This sequence originates from a boy aged 5-17 years in good health. Sequencing was done on a sample of blood.

For the CDR3, the DNA is TGCAGCGAGTATTCTCTAGGGGGCACAGATACGCAGTATTTT. As protein: CSEYSLGGTDTQYF. The chain carries TRBV29-1 and TRBJ2-3; D may be TRBD1 (5 bases). Trimming took off 7 bases at V and 1 base at J, with 15 bases between the two ends. The germline V gene has CDR1 SQVTM and CDR2 ANQGSEA. The CDR3 contains 14 residues.